Below are 5 T cell receptor beta chains sequenced from a single sample in a study of T cells after yellow fever vaccination. MiXCR, applied by TCRdb to the 5' RACE reads, yields one record per CDR3 protein. The data hold approximately 550,000 distinct CDR3 sequences, with less than 15% observed a single time. The sequenced sample was PBMCs, obtained on the day of the yellow fever booster vaccination. All receptors come from a man aged 30 to 45 who received the YFV17D yellow fever vaccine.

This clonotype showed up many times. V usage is TRBV6-5 and J usage is TRBJ2-2; D is ambiguous. Trimming removed 5 bases at V and 6 bases at J, with 7 bases between. The CDR3 has 12 residues. The V gene's germline CDR1 is MNHEY and CDR2 SVGAGI. CDR3 protein: CASSRLAGELFF. The CDR3 coding sequence is TGTGCCAGCAGTCGTCTCGCCGGGGAGCTGTTTTTT.

In its sample, this clonotype was seen a few times. The chain combines TRBV12-3 or TRBV12-4 with TRBJ2-5; perhaps TRBD1 as D (6 bases). V shed 6 bases and J shed 5 bases, with 16 bases lying between them. The CDR3 consists of 14 residues. This CDR3 is CASRDLRGGETQYF. DNA of the CDR3: TGTGCCAGCAGGGACCTCAGGGGTGGGGAGACCCAGTACTTC.

This clonotype has a handful of counts. This chain joins TRBV20-1 and TRBJ2-2; D is unclear. The CDR3 spans 15 residues. V lost 0 bases, J lost 4 bases, and 12 bases lay in between. Germline-derived CDR1 and CDR2 are DFQATT and SNEGSKA (reference sequence). CDR3 DNA sequence: TGCAGTGCTAGAGATAGACTTTCCGCCACCGGGGAGCTGTTTTTT. Amino acid sequence: CSARDRLSATGELFF.

The CDR3 sequence: CSAADRGPQPQHF. The CDR3, as DNA: TGCAGTGCCGCTGACAGGGGCCCTCAGCCCCAGCATTTT. The V call is TRBV20-1, the J call TRBJ1-5; TRBD1 matches 8 bases. The V segment lost 6 bases and the J segment 6 bases; nucleotides outside the gene matches: 7. The CDR3 contains 13 residues. CDR1 DFQATT and CDR2 SNEGSKA come from the germline V gene (reference sequence).

This clonotype occurred a few times. The chain recombines TRBV29-1 with TRBJ2-7; 8 bases are a match to TRBD2. The CDR3 length is 14 residues. Germline-derived CDR1 and CDR2 are SQVTM and ANQGSEA. With V trimmed by 2 bases and J by 0 bases, 3 bases remained unmatched. CDR3 residues: CSVELTSGSYEQYF. CDR3 bases: TGCAGCGTTGAATTAACTAGCGGCTCCTACGAGCAGTACTTC.